This TCR beta chain was captured in a study of T cell responses to AZD1222 COVID-19 vaccine. The study's findings and limits: Repertoires were obtained only post-peak T cell response. Baseline antibody screening turned up just six seropositive AZD1222 recipients. The study found Spike-specific TCR breadth and depth rose after two AZD1222 doses. Donors in the cohort were predominantly white British and more often female, and clonal diversity was possibly underestimated.

The repertoire was sequenced with immunoSEQ multiplex PCR; TCRdb's copy has only in-frame clones and lacks some. Here the sample spans some 150,000 clones, roughly 80% being singletons. On this clone: The target antigen is unknown.

This sequence originates from an adult in good health. Material: peripheral blood, obtained on day 0 of MenACWY control vaccination.

CDR3 in amino acids: CASSEGRYSNQPQHF. CDR3 DNA: TGCGCCAGCAGTGAGGGACGGTATAGCAATCAGCCCCAGCATTTT. The genes are TRBV10-2 and TRBJ1-5, with D uncertain. The V and J ends lost 2 bases and 0 bases respectively, with 8 bases between them. CDR1 is WSHSY, CDR2 SAAADI, per germline. This CDR3 region has 15 residues.